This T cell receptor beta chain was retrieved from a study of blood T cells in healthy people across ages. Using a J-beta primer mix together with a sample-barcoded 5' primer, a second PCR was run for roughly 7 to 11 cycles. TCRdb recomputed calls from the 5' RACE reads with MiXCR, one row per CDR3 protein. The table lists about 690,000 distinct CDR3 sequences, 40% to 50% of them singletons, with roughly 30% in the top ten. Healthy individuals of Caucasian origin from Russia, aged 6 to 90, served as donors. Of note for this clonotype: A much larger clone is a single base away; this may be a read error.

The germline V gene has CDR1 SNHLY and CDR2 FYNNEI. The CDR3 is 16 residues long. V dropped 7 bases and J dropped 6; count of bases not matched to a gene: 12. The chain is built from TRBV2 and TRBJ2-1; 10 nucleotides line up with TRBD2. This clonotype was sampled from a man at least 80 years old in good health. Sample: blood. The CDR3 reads CASNPGTSAAGNEQFF. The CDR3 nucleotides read TGTGCCAGCAACCCCGGGACTAGCGCCGCGGGCAATGAGCAGTTCTTC.